These 12 T cell receptor beta chains came from one sample sequenced in a study of cytomegalovirus exposure and HLA in healthy donors. Both 60 Vbeta primers and 13 Jbeta primers went into the PCR. Using immunoSEQ multiplex PCR, the repertoire was profiled, and TCRdb retains in-frame clones only, with some absent. The sample has some 140,000 clones; 82% are singletons. The sample was PBMCs. These receptors were taken from a woman between 45 and 60 years old in good health and CMV-seropositive.

V gene TRBV30 combines with J gene TRBJ2-2; possible D gene TRBD1, 5 bases. Germline loops: CDR1 GTSNPN, CDR2 SVGIG (reference sequence). Trimming left V 4 bases short and J 4 bases short, with 13 bases between. The CDR3 totals 14 residues. The CDR3 sequence: CAWTRGQFTGELFF. CDR3 bases: TGTGCCTGGACAAGGGGTCAATTCACCGGGGAGCTGTTTTTT. The full variable domain, completed using reference TRBV30 and TRBJ2-2, is SQTIHQWPATLVQPVGSPLSLECTVEGTSNPNLYWYRQAAGRGLQLLFYSVGIGQISSEVPQNLSASRPQDRQFILSSKKLLLSDSGFYLCAWTRGQFTGELFFGEGSRLTVL.

The chain is built from TRBV23-1 and TRBJ1-2; tentatively, D is TRBD1 (6 bases). TRBV23-1 is treated as an ORF (open reading frame) with a function not yet certain. The length of the CDR3 is 17 residues. Trimming took off 7 bases at V and 8 bases at J, with 29 bases between the two ends. CDR3 nucleotides: TGCGCCAGCAATCATGAATCACAGGGAGTCCGTCGTACGGGCTACACCTTC. Translated: CASNHESQGVRRTGYTF.

V and J are TRBV11-2 and TRBJ2-2, with 8 bases fitting TRBD2. J was trimmed by 0 bases and V by 5 bases; bases with no gene match: 5. The CDR3 consists of 16 residues. The germline V gene encodes CDR1 SGHAT and CDR2 FQNNGV. CDR3 amino acids: CASSLYSGTNTGELFF. The DNA of the CDR3 is TGTGCCAGCAGCCTCTATAGCGGGACGAACACCGGGGAGCTGTTTTTT.

The rearrangement uses TRBV5-4 and TRBJ1-1, with no clear D. The CDR3 length is 14 residues. Deletions cut 1 base from V and 5 bases from J, with 12 bases between. In germline, CDR1 is SGHNT, CDR2 YYREEE (reference sequence). CDR3 amino acids: CASSLRRQRTEAFF. In nucleotides, the CDR3 is TGTGCCAGCAGCTTGAGGCGTCAGAGGACTGAAGCTTTCTTT.

This chain uses TRBV7-9 with TRBJ1-1, with D perhaps matching TRBD1 (6 bases). The CDR3 totals 17 residues. Between the trimmed V and J ends, which lost 1 base and 0 bases, there was a span of 15 bases. Germline V gene sequence: CDR1 SEHNR, CDR2 FQNEAQ (reference sequence). The DNA for the CDR3 is TGTGCCAGCAGCTTAGAGATTGGTACAGGGATGAACACTGAAGCTTTCTTT. Its translation: CASSLEIGTGMNTEAFF.

This clone occurred a few times. CDR3 amino acids: CASSFPDRGAGANVLTF. The CDR3 coding sequence is TGTGCCAGCAGCTTCCCCGACAGGGGGGCTGGGGCCAACGTCCTGACTTTC. The chain joins TRBV7-8 to TRBJ2-6; 9 bases fit TRBD1. Trimming at V came to 3 bases and at J to 2 bases, leaving 5 bases not matched to a gene. Germline CDR1 and CDR2: SGHVS and FQNEAQ. The CDR3 is 17 residues long.

J is TRBJ2-7 and V is TRBV27; 7 nucleotides align to TRBD2. J was trimmed by 5 bases and V by 7 bases; bases with no gene match: 11. Germline CDR1 MNHEY, CDR2 SMNVEV (reference sequence). The CDR3 runs 14 residues. The chain's CDR3 is CASTLTGGSHEQYF. Written as DNA, the CDR3 is TGTGCCAGCACTCTAACGGGGGGATCCCACGAGCAGTACTTC.

J is TRBJ2-7 and V is TRBV28; 13 bases fit TRBD2. V lost 2 bases, J lost 5 bases, and 12 bases stayed unmatched. The CDR3 has 18 residues. Looked up from germline, CDR1 is MDHEN and CDR2 is SYDVKM. The CDR3 sequence: CASSLLLAGGPGFNEQYF. CDR3 nucleotide sequence: TGTGCCAGCAGTTTACTACTAGCGGGAGGGCCCGGGTTTAACGAGCAGTACTTC.

This clone appeared a few times. The gene calls are TRBV12-5 and TRBJ1-2, with 8 nucleotides matching TRBD1. With 1 base clipped from V and 3 bases from J, the junction kept 10 bases outside the gene matches. The CDR3 has 17 amino acids. Germline CDR1 is LGHNT and CDR2 is FRNRAP. CDR3 region: CASGLGGTGRPDYGYTF. DNA of the CDR3: TGTGCTAGTGGTTTGGGAGGGACAGGACGCCCAGACTATGGCTACACCTTC.

The gene calls are TRBV5-8 and TRBJ2-7; 7 bases agree with TRBD2. Germline CDR1 reads SGHTS; CDR2 reads YDEGEE. The CDR3 has 16 amino acids. Unmatched junction bases numbered 6, after V lost 0 bases and J lost 0 bases. The CDR3 bases are TGTGCCAGCAGCTTGGCCAAGACTAGCCGCTCCTACGAGCAGTACTTC. It specifies CASSLAKTSRSYEQYF.

Concerning this clone: One end of the junction does not line up with germline, which may come from a read error. The rearrangement uses TRBV7-2 and TRBJ2-7, with a tentative D call TRBD2 (5 bases). CDR1 and CDR2 from the germline V gene are SGHTA and FQGNSA. The CDR3 spans 13 residues. The CDR3 region is CAGSSRGGYEQYF. The CDR3 DNA sequence: TGTGCCGGCAGCTCCCGAGGAGGCTACGAGCAGTACTTC.

The gene calls are TRBV15 and TRBJ2-5, with D possibly TRBD2 on 6 matching bases. The DNA end is a closer match to TRBJ2-7, so the J assignment may be wrong. This CDR3 has 16 residues. Germline values: CDR1 LNHNV, CDR2 YYDKDF (reference sequence). CDR3 in DNA: TGTGCCACCAGCAAAGGAGGGACCCTAGCATTCCGCGAGCAGTACTTC. Its translation is CATSKGGTLAFREQYF.